Listed below are T cell receptor beta chains from one sample, sequenced in a study of blood T cell repertoires in COVID-19. Assay: immunoSEQ multiplex PCR; the TCRdb copy retains only in-frame clones and omits some. This table has 120,000 to 150,000 clones, more than 80% appearing once. The specimen sequenced was peripheral blood. The receptors here all came from a human donor in a cohort sampled during active COVID-19. Both conserved end residues are part of each CDR3.

J gene,V gene,CDR3 protein
TRBJ1-1,TRBV14,CASSQVSEAFF
TRBJ2-1,TRBV7-2,CASSLEGSGGAYNEQFF
TRBJ2-7,TRBV30,CAWSVLQGVYEQYF
TRBJ1-1,TRBV19,CASSIDSWSTYTEAFF
TRBJ2-7,TRBV24-1,CATSITGSEQYF
TRBJ2-5,TRBV7-9,CASSPTSRGETQYF
TRBJ2-7,TRBV12-3/TRBV12-4,CASSLDSYEQYF
TRBJ2-1,TRBV7-2,CASSLGVVYEQFF
TRBJ1-6,TRBV4-2,CASSQEGTGRGNSPLHF
TRBJ2-7,TRBV6-2/TRBV6-3,CASSSPGTRLEQYF
TRBJ2-3,TRBV3-1/TRBV3-2,CASSQDRVSTDTQYF
TRBJ2-2,TRBV2,CASSGLALNTGELFF
TRBJ2-3,TRBV9,CASSLDRRTDTQYF
TRBJ1-6,TRBV19,CASRDRDRVAPLHF
TRBJ1-2,TRBV30,CAWSGPPPGQGNGYTF
TRBJ1-2,TRBV7-2,CASSLMGQIPNGYTF
TRBJ2-3,TRBV11-2,CASSLIPGGHSTDTQYF
TRBJ2-3,TRBV12-1,CASSFGLVPYF
TRBJ2-5,TRBV6-1,CASSEAPVKETQYF
TRBJ2-7,TRBV9,CASSVGTKSYEQYF
TRBJ1-3,TRBV19,CASSPGQGTGNTIYF
TRBJ2-3,TRBV30,CAWSEPGLAQKDTQYF
TRBJ2-7,TRBV7-2,CASSEDRGVYEQYF
TRBJ1-1,TRBV5-4,CASSFLRGLGDTEAFF
TRBJ2-1,TRBV7-3,CASSSNRGWDEQFF
TRBJ1-1,TRBV5-1,CASSHTAETEAFF
TRBJ1-5,TRBV19,CASRTGGNSNQPQHF